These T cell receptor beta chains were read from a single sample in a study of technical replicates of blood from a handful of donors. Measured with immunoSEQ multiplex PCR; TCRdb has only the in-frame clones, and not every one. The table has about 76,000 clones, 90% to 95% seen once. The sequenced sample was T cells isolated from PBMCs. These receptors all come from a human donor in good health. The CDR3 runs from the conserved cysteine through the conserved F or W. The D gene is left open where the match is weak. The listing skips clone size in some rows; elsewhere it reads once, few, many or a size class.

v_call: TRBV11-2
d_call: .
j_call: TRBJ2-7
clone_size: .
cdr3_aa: CASSSTQDRPGEQYF
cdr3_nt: TGTGCCAGCAGCTCAACCCAAGACAGACCCGGCGAGCAGTACTTC

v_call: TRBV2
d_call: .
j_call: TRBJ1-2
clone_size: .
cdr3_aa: CASDDSYGYTF
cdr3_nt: TGTGCCAGCGACGACAGCTATGGCTACACCTTC

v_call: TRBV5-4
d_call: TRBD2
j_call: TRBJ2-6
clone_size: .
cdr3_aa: CASSDRLAGSYSGANVLTF
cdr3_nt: TGTGCCAGCAGTGACCGACTAGCGGGCTCATACTCTGGGGCCAACGTCCTGACTTTC

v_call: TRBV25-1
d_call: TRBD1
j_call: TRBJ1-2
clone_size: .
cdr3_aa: CASSAEPGTGIRGYTF
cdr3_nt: TGTGCCAGCAGTGCTGAACCCGGGACAGGGATACGTGGCTACACCTTC

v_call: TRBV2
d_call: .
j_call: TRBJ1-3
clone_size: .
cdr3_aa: CASSVSGQGGNTIYF
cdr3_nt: TGTGCCAGCAGTGTATCTGGCCAGGGAGGAAACACCATATATTTT

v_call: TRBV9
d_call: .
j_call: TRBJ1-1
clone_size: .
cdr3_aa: CASSVEPGLKTEAFF
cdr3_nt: TGTGCCAGCAGCGTAGAACCGGGTTTGAAGACTGAAGCTTTCTTT

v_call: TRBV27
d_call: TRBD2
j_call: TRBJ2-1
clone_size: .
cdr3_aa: CASSLLLAGGQRDEQFF
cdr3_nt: TGTGCCAGCAGTTTATTACTAGCGGGAGGACAGAGGGATGAGCAGTTCTTC

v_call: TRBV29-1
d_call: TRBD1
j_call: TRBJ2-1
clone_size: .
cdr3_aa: CSAPGQGFNEQFF
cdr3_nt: TGCAGCGCTCCGGGACAGGGGTTCAATGAGCAGTTCTTC

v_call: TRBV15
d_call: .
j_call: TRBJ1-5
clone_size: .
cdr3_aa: CATSRPLSNQPQHF
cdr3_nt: TGTGCCACCAGCAGACCTCTTAGCAATCAGCCCCAGCATTTT

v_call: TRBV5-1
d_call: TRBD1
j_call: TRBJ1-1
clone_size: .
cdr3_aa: CASSLDVRDRVTEAFF
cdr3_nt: TGCGCCAGCAGCTTGGATGTCCGGGACAGGGTGACTGAAGCTTTCTTT

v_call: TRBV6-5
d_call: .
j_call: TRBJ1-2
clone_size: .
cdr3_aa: CASKGGRGYTF
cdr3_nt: TGTGCCAGCAAAGGAGGACGTGGCTACACCTTC

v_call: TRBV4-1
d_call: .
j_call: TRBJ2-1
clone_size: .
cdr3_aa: CASSQEKTGYNEQFF
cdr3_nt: TGCGCCAGCAGCCAAGAGAAGACAGGTTACAATGAGCAGTTCTTC

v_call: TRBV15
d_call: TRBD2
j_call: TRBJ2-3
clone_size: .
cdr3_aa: CATGGLAGVTDTQYF
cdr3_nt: TGTGCCACCGGGGGACTAGCGGGGGTCACAGATACGCAGTATTTT

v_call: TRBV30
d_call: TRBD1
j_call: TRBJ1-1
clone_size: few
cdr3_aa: CAWNGQGGNTEAFF
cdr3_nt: TGTGCCTGGAACGGACAGGGGGGAAACACTGAAGCTTTCTTT

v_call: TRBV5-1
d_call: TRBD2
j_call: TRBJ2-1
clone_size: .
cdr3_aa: CASTASGSYNEQFF
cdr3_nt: TGCGCCAGCACAGCTAGCGGGAGCTATAATGAGCAGTTCTTC

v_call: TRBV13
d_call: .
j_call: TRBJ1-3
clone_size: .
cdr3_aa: CASSDSDGNTIYF
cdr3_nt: TGTGCCAGCAGCGACAGCGATGGAAACACCATATATTTT

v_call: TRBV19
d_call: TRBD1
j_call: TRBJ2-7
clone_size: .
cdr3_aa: CASSWGQGTYEQYF
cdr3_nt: TGTGCCAGTAGCTGGGGACAGGGAACCTACGAGCAGTACTTC